Detailed here is one TCR beta chain. The data belong to a study of blood T cell repertoires in COVID-19. Study-wide context: The cDNA or gDNA used as material had been derived from T cells, B-cell-depleted T cells, or PBMCs.

CDR3 size: 14 residues. Germline assignment: CDR1 SGHAT and CDR2 FQDESV (reference sequence). V lost 4 bases and J lost 5; bases outside the gene matches: 6. Sequencing was performed with immunoSEQ multiplex PCR; in TCRdb, only in-frame clones are kept and a portion is missing. The data contain just under 95,000 clones, around 80% of them singletons. The V gene is TRBV11-1, the J gene TRBJ1-1, with 8 bases aligning to TRBD1. Sequencing was performed on peripheral blood. The sequence derives from a man aged 50 to 59 who had recovered from COVID-19. Here the CDR3 DNA reads TGTGCCAGCAGCTCCAATCAGGGGGCGACTGAAGCTTTCTTT. It encodes CASSSNQGATEAFF.